The TCR beta chain under discussion was sequenced for a study of T cells in localized non-small cell lung cancer. Whole-study findings and limits: Uninvolved adjacent lung had more T cell clonality than any other tissue, topping tumor. Heterogeneity remains possible, as sequencing covered one tumor region only. Greater blood T cell density accompanied longer overall survival. Adjacent lung was found to contain a median approximately 60 of the top 100 tumor clones.

Comment on this clone: Its antigen is currently unknown.

The assay was immunoSEQ multiplex PCR, and TCRdb's table has in-frame clones only and misses some. The data show fewer than 35,000 clones, with approximately 87% seen just once and roughly 4.5% held by the top ten. CDR3 length: 13 amino acids. The germline V gene has CDR1 SGHVS and CDR2 FNYEAQ. V lost 5 bases, J lost 3 bases, and 8 bases lay in between. The clonotype was recovered from a man aged 40 to 70 with stage I lung adenocarcinoma. The V and J genes are TRBV7-6 and TRBJ1-5; perhaps TRBD1 as D (5 bases). The specimen comprised peripheral blood, sampled before any cancer treatment. The chain's CDR3 is CASSTGLNQPQHF. In DNA, the CDR3 is TGTGCCAGCAGCACGGGACTCAATCAGCCCCAGCATTTT.